Shown below are 9 T cell receptor beta chains from a single sample sequenced in a study of blood T cell repertoires in COVID-19. Libraries were prepared by immunoSEQ multiplex PCR; TCRdb keeps only in-frame clonotypes and omits some of them. The sample consists of a few hundred thousand clones, around 80% of them appearing once. The sample was PBMCs or T cells enriched from blood (not recorded which). These receptors were obtained from a man aged 35 to 55 who had recovered from COVID-19.

CDR3 coding DNA: TGTGCCAGCAGCATTAGGACAGGGTACTATGGCTACACCTTC. It is translated as CASSIRTGYYGYTF. The gene calls are TRBV7-2 and TRBJ1-2, with 8 bases lining up with TRBD1. The CDR3 has 14 amino acids. CDR1 and CDR2 from the germline V gene are SGHTA and FQGNSA. V was clipped by 5 bases and J by 3 bases; unmatched bases: 5.

The CDR3 nucleotides are TGCGCCAGCAGCCAGTCGGGGACTAATGAAAAACTGTTTTTT. Amino acids: CASSQSGTNEKLFF. The gene calls are TRBV4-1 and TRBJ1-4; D gene unclear. V shed 3 bases and J shed 2 bases, with 7 bases lying between them. Germline V lookup: CDR1 MGHRA, CDR2 YSYEKL. The CDR3 has 14 residues.

The chain links TRBV12-3 or TRBV12-4 to TRBJ1-1; D uncertain. Trimming took off 5 bases at V and 0 bases at J, with 7 bases between the two ends. The CDR3 extends over 13 amino acids. This CDR3 is CASSGQMNTEAFF. The CDR3 DNA sequence: TGTGCCAGCAGTGGGCAGATGAACACTGAAGCTTTCTTT.

The rearrangement uses TRBV2 and TRBJ2-7, with 8 nucleotides matching TRBD1. Looked up from germline, CDR1 is SNHLY and CDR2 is FYNNEI. The CDR3 has 12 amino acids. V shed 6 bases and J 6 bases; nucleotides not matched to a gene: 4. CDR3 in amino acids: CASSFTGGEQYF. The CDR3 coding sequence is TGTGCCAGCAGCTTCACAGGGGGCGAGCAGTACTTC.

V is TRBV3-1 (or the pseudogene TRBV3-2) and J is TRBJ2-7, with D hard to call. The CDR3 totals 12 residues. The ends were cut back, 2 bases at V and 6 bases at J, with 8 bases in the middle. Looked up from germline, CDR1 is LGHDT and CDR2 is YNNKEL (reference sequence). The CDR3 DNA reads as TGTGCCAGCAGCCAATCTCGCGGCGAGCAGTACTTC. Protein product: CASSQSRGEQYF.

The CDR3, as DNA: TGCGCCAGCAGCTTGGTGGGCGGGAGCGCCTACGAGCAGTACTTC. Translating gives CASSLVGGSAYEQYF. The chain has TRBV5-1 and TRBJ2-7, with 7 bases that match TRBD2. This CDR3 comprises 15 residues. The V segment lost 0 bases and the J segment 2 bases; nucleotides outside the gene matches: 5. Germline V gene sequence: CDR1 SGHRS, CDR2 YFSETQ.

This clone appeared a few times. V usage is TRBV5-1 and J usage is TRBJ2-7; 13 bases are shared with TRBD2. V shed 4 bases and J 3 bases; nucleotides not matched to a gene: 4. This CDR3 spans 15 amino acids. Per the germline V gene, CDR1 is SGHRS and CDR2 is YFSETQ. DNA for the CDR3: TGCGCCAGCAGCATGGGACTAGCGGGGCTCTACGAGCAGTACTTC. As protein: CASSMGLAGLYEQYF.

This rearrangement joins TRBV5-1 to TRBJ2-1; the D is unclear. Germline CDR1 SGHRS, CDR2 YFSETQ. Trimming removed 3 bases at V and 4 bases at J, with 5 bases between. The CDR3 spans 12 residues. This chain's CDR3 is CASSSFYNEQFF. CDR3 coding DNA: TGCGCCAGCAGCTCGTTTTACAATGAGCAGTTCTTC.

The V and J genes are TRBV21-1 and TRBJ2-7; whether TRBD2, the table's D call, matches the DNA was not checked. TRBV21-1 constitutes a pseudogene. CDR3 size: 15 residues. The CDR3 loop is CASSKVCLAGGEQYF. The DNA of the CDR3 is TGTGCCAGCAGCAAAGTATGCCTAGCGGGAGGGGAGCAGTACTTC.